This TCR beta chain was sequenced during a study of T cells in Graves' hyperthyroidism and ophthalmopathy. Notes on the study in general: In the analysis, a 13 V-J model separated ophthalmopathy from stable hyperthyroidism. A median around 6.8 months before onset, the model predicted ophthalmopathy.

This clonotype appeared many times. Its antigen is still unknown. Using RNA transcripts as the source, TCR beta CDR3 regions were amplified. The HTBI set primed first-round TCR CDR3 RT-PCR. Via MiXCR, TCRdb re-called the multiplex PCR reads, giving one row per CDR3 protein. The repertoire includes a few hundred thousand distinct CDR3 sequences, around 15% of them detected once, and roughly 19% sits in the top ten. Ophthalmopathy patients had moderate-to-severe active disease, CAS ≥3, NOSPECS ≥4, and disease duration under 3 months. Uncontrolled infections, other autoimmune diseases, pregnancy or lactation led to exclusion of patients. The CDR3 sequence is 15 residues long. The V segment lost 4 bases and the J segment 2 bases; nucleotides outside the gene matches: 5. The germline gives CDR1 SGHKS, CDR2 YYEKEE (reference sequence).

This chain links TRBV5-5 with TRBJ2-7; TRBD2 aligns across 11 bases. This sequence originates from a woman aged 55-70 years with Graves' ophthalmopathy. Sequenced sample: blood. The CDR3 region has the DNA TGTGCCAGCAGCCCCGAACTAGCGGGAGCCTACGAGCAGTACTTC. Its protein is CASSPELAGAYEQYF.